This T cell receptor (beta chain) was identified during a study of tumor-infiltrating lymphocytes in oesophageal squamous cell carcinoma. Trimming cost V 5 bases and J 0 bases; bases outside gene matches: 13. The CDR3 contains 18 residues. Germline CDR1 is SGHVS and CDR2 is FQNEAQ. TCRdb reprocessed the PCR reads with MiXCR, giving one entry per CDR3 protein. The sample carries under 20,000 distinct CDR3 sequences, around 40% recorded once. V is TRBV7-8 and J is TRBJ1-5; TRBD1 matches 7 bases. The origin of this receptor is a male donor with esophageal squamous cell carcinoma. Sequenced sample: esophageal tumor tissue. The CDR3 loop reads CASSPRATGSYSNQPQHF. The DNA of the CDR3 is TGTGCCAGCAGCCCAAGAGCGACAGGGTCCTATAGCAATCAGCCCCAGCATTTT.